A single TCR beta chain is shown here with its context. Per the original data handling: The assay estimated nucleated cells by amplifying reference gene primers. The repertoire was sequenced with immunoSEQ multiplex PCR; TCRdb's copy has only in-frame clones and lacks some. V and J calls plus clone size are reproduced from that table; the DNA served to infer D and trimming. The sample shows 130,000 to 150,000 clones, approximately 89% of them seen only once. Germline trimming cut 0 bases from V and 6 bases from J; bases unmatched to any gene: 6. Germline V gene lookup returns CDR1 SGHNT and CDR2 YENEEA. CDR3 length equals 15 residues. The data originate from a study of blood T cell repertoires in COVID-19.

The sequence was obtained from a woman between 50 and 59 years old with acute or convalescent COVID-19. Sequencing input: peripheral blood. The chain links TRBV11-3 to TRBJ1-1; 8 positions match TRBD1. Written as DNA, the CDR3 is TGTGCCAGCAGCTTAGATGGGACAGGATCCGCTGAAGCTTTCTTT. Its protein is CASSLDGTGSAEAFF.